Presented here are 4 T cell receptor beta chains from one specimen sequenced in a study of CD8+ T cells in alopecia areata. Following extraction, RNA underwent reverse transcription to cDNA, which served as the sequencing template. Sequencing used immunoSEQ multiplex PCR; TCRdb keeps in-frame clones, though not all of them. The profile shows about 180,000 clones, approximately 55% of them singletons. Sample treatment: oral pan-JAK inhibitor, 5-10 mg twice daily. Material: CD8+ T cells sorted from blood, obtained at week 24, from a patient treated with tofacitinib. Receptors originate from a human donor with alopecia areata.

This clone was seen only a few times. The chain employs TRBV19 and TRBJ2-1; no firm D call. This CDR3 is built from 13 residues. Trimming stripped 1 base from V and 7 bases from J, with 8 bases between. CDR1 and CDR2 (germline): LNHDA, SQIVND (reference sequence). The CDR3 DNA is TGTGCCAGTAGTATAGTTTGGGGTAATGAGCAGTTCTTC. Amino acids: CASSIVWGNEQFF.

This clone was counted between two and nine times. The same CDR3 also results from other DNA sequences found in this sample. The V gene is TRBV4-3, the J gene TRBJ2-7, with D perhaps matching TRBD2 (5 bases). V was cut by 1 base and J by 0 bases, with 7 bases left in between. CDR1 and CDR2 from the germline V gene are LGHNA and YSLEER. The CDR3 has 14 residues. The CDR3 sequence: CASSQGSGSYEQYF. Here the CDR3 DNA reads TGCGCCAGCAGCCAAGGCAGCGGCTCCTACGAGCAGTACTTC.

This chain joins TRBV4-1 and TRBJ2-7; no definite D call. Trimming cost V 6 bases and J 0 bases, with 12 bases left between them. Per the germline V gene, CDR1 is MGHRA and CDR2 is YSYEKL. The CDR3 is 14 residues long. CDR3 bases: TGCGCCAGCAGTCCCTCCCCGAGCTCCTACGAGCAGTACTTC. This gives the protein CASSPSPSSYEQYF.

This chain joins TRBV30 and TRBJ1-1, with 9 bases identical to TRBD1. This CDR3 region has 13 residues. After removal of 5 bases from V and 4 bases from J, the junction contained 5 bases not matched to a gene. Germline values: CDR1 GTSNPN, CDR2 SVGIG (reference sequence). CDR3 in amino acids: CAWGQGSLTEAFF. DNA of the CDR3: TGTGCCTGGGGACAGGGGAGTCTCACTGAAGCTTTCTTT.